This T cell receptor beta chain was obtained from a study of technical replicates of blood from four donors. CDR1 and CDR2 (germline): MNHEY, SMNVEV (reference sequence). Trimming removed 0 bases from V and 4 bases from J; junction bases left unmatched: 6. This CDR3 contains 16 residues. Profiling relied on immunoSEQ multiplex PCR, and the TCRdb table lists in-frame clones only, not all of them. The data contain around 16,000 clones, 65% to 85% of them singletons. The chain is built from TRBV27 and TRBJ2-3; TRBD1 matches 8 bases. Sequencing used PBMCs. The source is a human donor in good health. Some clones in this sample may be carry-over from other donors' samples. Here the CDR3 reads CASSLSGQGWADTQYF. In DNA, the CDR3 is TGTGCCAGCAGTTTATCAGGACAGGGATGGGCAGATACGCAGTATTTT.